This note documents a single TCR beta chain sequence. V was clipped by 2 bases and J by 4 bases, with 9 bases between them. Germline V gene sequence: CDR1 MDHEN, CDR2 SYDVKM. This CDR3 is built from 14 residues. These data originate in a study of blood T cell repertoires in COVID-19. In the study's own analysis: Amplification of reference gene primers provided the estimated nucleated cell counts. The method was immunoSEQ multiplex PCR; TCRdb's version includes in-frame clones alone and lacks a portion of them. Clone size and the V and J calls come from that table; the DNA yielded D and trimming. The table shows tens of thousands of clones, with approximately 90% occurring only once.

The clonotype was recovered from a woman aged 80 or over with acute or convalescent COVID-19. Sequencing used peripheral blood. The chain couples TRBV28 to TRBJ1-5, with D possibly TRBD1 on 6 matching bases. The CDR3 coding sequence is TGTGCCAGCAGTTTACCCGGACAGAATCAGCCCCAGCATTTT. Translating it yields CASSLPGQNQPQHF.